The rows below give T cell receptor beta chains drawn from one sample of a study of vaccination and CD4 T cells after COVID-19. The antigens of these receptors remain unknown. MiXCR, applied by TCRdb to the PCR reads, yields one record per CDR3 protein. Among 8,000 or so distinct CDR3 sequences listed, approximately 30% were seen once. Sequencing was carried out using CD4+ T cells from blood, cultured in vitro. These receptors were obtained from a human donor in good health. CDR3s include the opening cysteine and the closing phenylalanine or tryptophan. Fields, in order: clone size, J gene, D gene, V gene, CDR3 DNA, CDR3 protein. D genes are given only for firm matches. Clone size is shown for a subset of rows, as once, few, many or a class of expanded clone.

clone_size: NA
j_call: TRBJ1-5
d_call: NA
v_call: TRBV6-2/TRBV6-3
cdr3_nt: TGTGCCAGCAGTTACGAGGGTAGAGGCAATCAGCCCCAGCATTTT
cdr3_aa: CASSYEGRGNQPQHF

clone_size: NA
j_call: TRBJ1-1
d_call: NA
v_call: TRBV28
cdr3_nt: TGTGCCAGCAGTTACGTCCAGGGCGTTAAGACTGAAGCTTTCTTT
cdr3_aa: CASSYVQGVKTEAFF

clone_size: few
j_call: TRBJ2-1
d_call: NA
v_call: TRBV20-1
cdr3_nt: TGCAGTGCTAGAGATCGTTGGCGGAGCTCCTACAATGAGCAGTTCTTC
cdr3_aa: CSARDRWRSSYNEQFF

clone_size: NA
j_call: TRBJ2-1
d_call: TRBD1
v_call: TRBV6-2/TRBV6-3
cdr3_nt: TGTGCCAGCAGTTCGAGAGGGGGCTATGAGCAGTTCTTC
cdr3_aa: CASSSRGGYEQFF

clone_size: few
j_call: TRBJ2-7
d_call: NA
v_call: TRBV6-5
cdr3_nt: TGTGCCAGCAGTTCAACAGGAAGCTCCTACGAGCAGTACTTC
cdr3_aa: CASSSTGSSYEQYF

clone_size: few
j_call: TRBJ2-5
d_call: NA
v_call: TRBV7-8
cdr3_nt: TGTGCCAGCAGCCTGGCGGAGACCCAGTACTTC
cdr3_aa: CASSLAETQYF

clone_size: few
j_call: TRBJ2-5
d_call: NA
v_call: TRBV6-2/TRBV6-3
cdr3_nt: TGTGCCAGCGGGGCTTCATTTCGGGAAGAGACCCAGTACTTC
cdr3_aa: CASGASFREETQYF

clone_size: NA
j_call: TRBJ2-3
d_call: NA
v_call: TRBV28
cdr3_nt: TGTGCCAGCAGCCGTACTGGACGAACAGATACGCAGTATTTT
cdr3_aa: CASSRTGRTDTQYF

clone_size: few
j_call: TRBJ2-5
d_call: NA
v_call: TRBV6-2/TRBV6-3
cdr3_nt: TGTGCCAGCAGTTACAGGGAGTACCAAGAGACCCAGTACTTC
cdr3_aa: CASSYREYQETQYF

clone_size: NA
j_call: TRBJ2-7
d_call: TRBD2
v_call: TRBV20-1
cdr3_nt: TGCAGTGCTAGTCGACTAGCGAGATCCTACGAGCAGTACTTC
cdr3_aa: CSASRLARSYEQYF

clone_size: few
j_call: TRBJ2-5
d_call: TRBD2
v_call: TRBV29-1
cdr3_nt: TGCAGCGTTGCTAGCGGGGGGGAGGCCCAGTACTTC
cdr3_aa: CSVASGGEAQYF

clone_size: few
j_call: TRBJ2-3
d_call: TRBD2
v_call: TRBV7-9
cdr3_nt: TGTGCCAGCAGCCGGGCGGGGGGGGTAGATACGCAGTATTTT
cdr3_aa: CASSRAGGVDTQYF

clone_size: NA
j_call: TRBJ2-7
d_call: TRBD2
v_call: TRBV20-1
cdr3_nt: TGCAGCCCGAGGAGCGGGAGCTACCCCTACGAGCAGTACTTC
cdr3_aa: CSPRSGSYPYEQYF

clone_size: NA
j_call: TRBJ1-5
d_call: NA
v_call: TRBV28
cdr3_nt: TGTGCCAGAAAGGAAGGCCCGGTGGATTTT
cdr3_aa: CARKEGPVDF

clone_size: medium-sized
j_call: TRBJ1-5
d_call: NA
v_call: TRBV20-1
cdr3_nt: TGCAGTGCGGCCCAACCGGGGGGGGGATCGCAGCCCCAGCATTTT
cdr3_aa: CSAAQPGGGSQPQHF

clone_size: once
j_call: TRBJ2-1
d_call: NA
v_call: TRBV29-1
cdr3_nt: TGCAGCGTTGACATGGGGAGCGATGAGCAGTTCTTC
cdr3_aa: CSVDMGSDEQFF